This record concerns one T cell receptor beta chain sequence. Its ends do not fully match the called genes, so a read error is possible. CDR1 and CDR2 (germline): SEHNR, FQNEAQ (reference sequence). The CDR3 runs to 12 residues. This record belongs to a study of blood T cells in healthy people across ages. A second PCR of about 7 to 12 cycles used a sample-barcoded 5' primer and a J-beta primer mix. Each cDNA was tagged by a template-switch adaptor containing 12 random nucleotides. TCRdb used MiXCR to reprocess the 5' RACE reads, holding one entry per CDR3 protein. The sample holds about 640,000 distinct CDR3 sequences, around 54% seen once.

This clonotype was sampled from a man between 60 and 75 years old in good health. J is TRBJ2-1 and V is TRBV7-9; D is unresolved. The material sequenced was blood. The CDR3 spells CSSSLSGSRQFF. The CDR3 nucleotides read TGTTCCAGCAGCTTATCTGGGTCCCGGCAGTTCTTC.